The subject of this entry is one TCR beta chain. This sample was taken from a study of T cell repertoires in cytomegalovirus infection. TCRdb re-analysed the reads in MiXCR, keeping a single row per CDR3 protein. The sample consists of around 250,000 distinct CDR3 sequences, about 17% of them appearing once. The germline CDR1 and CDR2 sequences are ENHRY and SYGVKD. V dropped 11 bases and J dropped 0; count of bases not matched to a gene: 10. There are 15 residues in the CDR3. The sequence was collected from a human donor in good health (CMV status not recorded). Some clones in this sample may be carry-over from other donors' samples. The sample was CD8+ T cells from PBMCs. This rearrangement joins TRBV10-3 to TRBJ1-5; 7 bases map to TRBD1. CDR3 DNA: TGTGCCGTTTCAGCCGGGACAGCTAGCAATCAGCCCCAGCATTTT. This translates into CAVSAGTASNQPQHF.